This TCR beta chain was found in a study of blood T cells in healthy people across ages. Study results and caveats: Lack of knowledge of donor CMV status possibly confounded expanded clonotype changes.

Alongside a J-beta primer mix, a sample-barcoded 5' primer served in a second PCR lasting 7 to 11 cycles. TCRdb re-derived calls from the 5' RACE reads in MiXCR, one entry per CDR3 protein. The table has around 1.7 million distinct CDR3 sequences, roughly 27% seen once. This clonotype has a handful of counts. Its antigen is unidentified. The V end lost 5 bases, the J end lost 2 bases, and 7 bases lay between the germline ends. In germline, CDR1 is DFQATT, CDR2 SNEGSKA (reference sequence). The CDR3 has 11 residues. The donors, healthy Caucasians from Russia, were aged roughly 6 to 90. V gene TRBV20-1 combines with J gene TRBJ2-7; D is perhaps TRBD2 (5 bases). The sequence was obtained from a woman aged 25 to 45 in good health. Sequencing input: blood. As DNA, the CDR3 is TGCAGTGCTCCCGGGGCCTACGAGCAGTACTTC. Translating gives CSAPGAYEQYF.